These T cell receptor beta chains were read from a single sample in a study of long-term antiretroviral therapy in people with HIV. TCRdb's copy holds only in-frame clones and misses some; the assay was immunoSEQ multiplex PCR. The sample holds 11,000 to 15,000 clones; 75% to 85% are singletons and the top ten take over 10%. The input for sequencing was unsorted PBMCs, taken 3.2 years before starting antiretroviral therapy. These receptors were obtained from a man aged 35 to 55 with HIV. The CDR3 runs from the conserved cysteine through the conserved F or W. D genes are given only for firm matches. The size of a clone is reported for some rows only, either as once, few or many, or as a class for expanded clones.

DNA: TGTGCCAGCAGCCGGGACAGGGGAAGGGAGCTGTTTTTT; CDR3: CASSRDRGRELFF; V: TRBV2; J: TRBJ2-2; size: once; D: TRBD1
DNA: TGCGCCAGCAGTGATTTAGCGGGGGGTACCTACGAGCAGTACTTC; CDR3: CASSDLAGGTYEQYF; V: TRBV10-2; J: TRBJ2-7; size: -; D: TRBD2
DNA: TGTGCCAGTAGCCTAAGGGGTTTCTACAATGAGCAGTTCTTC; CDR3: CASSLRGFYNEQFF; V: TRBV19; J: TRBJ2-1; size: once; D: -
DNA: TGCAGCGTACAGAGGGGCTCCTACAATGAGCAGTTCTTC; CDR3: CSVQRGSYNEQFF; V: TRBV29-1; J: TRBJ2-1; size: -; D: -
DNA: TGTGCCAGCAGTGAAGGGATGTTAACTAATGAAAAACTGTTTTTT; CDR3: CASSEGMLTNEKLFF; V: TRBV6-1; J: TRBJ1-4; size: once; D: -
DNA: TGTGCTAGTGGTCCGGAGGGATTGGAGACCCAGTACTTC; CDR3: CASGPEGLETQYF; V: TRBV12-5; J: TRBJ2-5; size: -; D: -
DNA: TGTGCCAGCAGTCGTTGGGAGATCGGAAACACCATATATTTT; CDR3: CASSRWEIGNTIYF; V: TRBV7-2; J: TRBJ1-3; size: once; D: -
DNA: TGTGCCACCCAATGGACACCAACCGGGGAGCTGTTTTTT; CDR3: CATQWTPTGELFF; V: TRBV2; J: TRBJ2-2; size: -; D: -
DNA: TGTGCCTGGACTCTAGTTCAACACGGGGAGCTGTTTTTT; CDR3: CAWTLVQHGELFF; V: TRBV30; J: TRBJ2-2; size: -; D: -
DNA: TGTGCCAGCAGTGAACGACAGGGACTTGGGGCTGGAAACACCATATATTTT; CDR3: CASSERQGLGAGNTIYF; V: TRBV2; J: TRBJ1-3; size: -; D: TRBD1
DNA: TGTGCCTGGAGTGTGGCAGGGTTCGGGTATAGCAATCAGCCCCAGCATTTT; CDR3: CAWSVAGFGYSNQPQHF; V: TRBV30; J: TRBJ1-5; size: -; D: -
DNA: TGCGCCAGCAGCTCCGGACAGGGGGAAGAGACCCAGTACTTC; CDR3: CASSSGQGEETQYF; V: TRBV4-1; J: TRBJ2-5; size: -; D: TRBD1
DNA: TGTGCCACCCGGGGTTCCTCCGGGGATACGCAGTATTTT; CDR3: CATRGSSGDTQYF; V: TRBV10-3; J: TRBJ2-3; size: once; D: -
DNA: TGTGCCAGCAGCTTACCCCCGGGATGGGGCTACAATGAGCAGTTCTTC; CDR3: CASSLPPGWGYNEQFF; V: TRBV7-9; J: TRBJ2-1; size: -; D: -
DNA: TGTGCCATCAGTGGTTGGGGGGCGGCAGATACGCAGTATTTT; CDR3: CAISGWGAADTQYF; V: TRBV10-3; J: TRBJ2-3; size: -; D: -
DNA: TGTGCCAGCAGCGCAGTGAACACTGAAGCTTTCTTT; CDR3: CASSAVNTEAFF; V: TRBV5-4; J: TRBJ1-1; size: -; D: -
DNA: TGTGCCAGCAGTTACGCCGGGACAGGGAGCCCTGGGCTCCACTTT; CDR3: CASSYAGTGSPGLHF; V: TRBV6-6; J: TRBJ1-6; size: -; D: TRBD1
DNA: TGTGCCAGCAGAAAGCAGTTCTTC; CDR3: CASRKQFF; V: TRBV2; J: TRBJ2-1; size: -; D: -
DNA: TGTGCCAGCAGCGAACAGGGAGTGGGCAATCAGCCCCAGCATTTT; CDR3: CASSEQGVGNQPQHF; V: TRBV5-8; J: TRBJ1-5; size: -; D: -
DNA: TGCGCCAGCAGCTTGGGGGGGGACGGTCTGTTTCGAGAGCAGTACTTC; CDR3: CASSLGGDGLFREQYF; V: TRBV5-1; J: TRBJ2-7; size: once; D: -
DNA: TGTGCCAGCAGCTTAGCGCTGGGAGGCTACAATGAGCAGTTCTTC; CDR3: CASSLALGGYNEQFF; V: TRBV11-1; J: TRBJ2-1; size: -; D: -
DNA: TGTGCCAGCACTTCAACCTACGAGCAGTACTTC; CDR3: CASTSTYEQYF; V: TRBV2; J: TRBJ2-7; size: -; D: -
DNA: TGTGCCAGCAGCTTAGCGCAATGGACTGAAGCTTTCTTT; CDR3: CASSLAQWTEAFF; V: TRBV7-9; J: TRBJ1-1; size: -; D: -
DNA: TGTGCCAGCAGCTCCCCGACTTGGTCCGAGCAGTACTTC; CDR3: CASSSPTWSEQYF; V: TRBV7-9; J: TRBJ2-7; size: -; D: -
DNA: TGTGCCAGCAGTGCAACCTGGAGAGGCTACACCTTC; CDR3: CASSATWRGYTF; V: TRBV6-1; J: TRBJ1-2; size: -; D: -
DNA: TGTGCCAGCAGCTTAACCGGACAGGGAAGTTCACCCCTCCACTTT; CDR3: CASSLTGQGSSPLHF; V: TRBV7-9; J: TRBJ1-6; size: -; D: TRBD1
DNA: TGTGCCAGCAGCTCAAGGACAGGAATCGAGCAGTACTTC; CDR3: CASSSRTGIEQYF; V: TRBV7-9; J: TRBJ2-7; size: -; D: TRBD1
DNA: TGTGCCAGCAGCTTAGTAAGGCTAGCGACGTACGGGGAGCAGTACTTC; CDR3: CASSLVRLATYGEQYF; V: TRBV11-2; J: TRBJ2-7; size: -; D: -
DNA: TGTGCCATCAGTAGGGACATAGATGAAAAACTGTTTTTT; CDR3: CAISRDIDEKLFF; V: TRBV10-3; J: TRBJ1-4; size: few; D: -
DNA: TGTGCCAGCAGCCTCCGGGACAGGGCGACCGGCTACACCTTC; CDR3: CASSLRDRATGYTF; V: TRBV14; J: TRBJ1-2; size: -; D: TRBD1
DNA: TGTGCCATCAGTTCAGAGGACAGGGGGAAAATTGAAGCTTTCTTT; CDR3: CAISSEDRGKIEAFF; V: TRBV10-3; J: TRBJ1-1; size: -; D: TRBD1
DNA: TGTGCCAGCAGCTTGGGGACAGGGGGCAACTACGAGCAGTACTTC; CDR3: CASSLGTGGNYEQYF; V: TRBV5-5; J: TRBJ2-7; size: -; D: TRBD1
DNA: TGTGCCAGCAGCTACCTGACTAGCGGACCGGACGAGCAGTACTTC; CDR3: CASSYLTSGPDEQYF; V: TRBV12-1; J: TRBJ2-7; size: -; D: -
DNA: TGTGCCAGCAGGCGGGACAGCCGAAGTGAGCAGTTCTTC; CDR3: CASRRDSRSEQFF; V: TRBV25-1; J: TRBJ2-1; size: -; D: -
DNA: TGTGCCTGGAGTGAGCGTATTTCCTACAATGAGCAGTTCTTC; CDR3: CAWSERISYNEQFF; V: TRBV30; J: TRBJ2-1; size: once; D: -
DNA: TGTGCCAGCAGCTTAATGACTAGCGGGGGGACCGGGGAGCTGTTTTTT; CDR3: CASSLMTSGGTGELFF; V: TRBV7-6; J: TRBJ2-2; size: -; D: TRBD2
DNA: TGTGCCAGTAGTCCGGTAGCGGGGCCCTACAATGAGCAGTTCTTC; CDR3: CASSPVAGPYNEQFF; V: TRBV19; J: TRBJ2-1; size: few; D: TRBD2
DNA: TGTGCCAGCAGCTCCCCCCGGGTTTTGGGCACTGAAGCTTTCTTT; CDR3: CASSSPRVLGTEAFF; V: TRBV7-2; J: TRBJ1-1; size: -; D: -
DNA: TGTGCCATAACTCCGGACAGGGCGGGAGGCTACACCTTC; CDR3: CAITPDRAGGYTF; V: TRBV27; J: TRBJ1-2; size: once; D: TRBD1
DNA: TGTGCCAGCAGTTTAACCTCTAACTATGGCTACACCTTC; CDR3: CASSLTSNYGYTF; V: TRBV27; J: TRBJ1-2; size: -; D: -
DNA: TGTGCCAGCTCACCCGGGGCAAGGAGGGATGAGCAGTTCTTC; CDR3: CASSPGARRDEQFF; V: TRBV18; J: TRBJ2-1; size: -; D: -
DNA: TGTGCCAGCAGCTTAGGAGTAGCGGGACCGGAGCAGTACTTC; CDR3: CASSLGVAGPEQYF; V: TRBV13; J: TRBJ2-7; size: -; D: TRBD2
DNA: TGTGCCTGGGCCCCGCCGAATAGGGACGGCTACACCTTC; CDR3: CAWAPPNRDGYTF; V: TRBV30; J: TRBJ1-2; size: -; D: -
DNA: TGTGCCAGCAGCTTATCGGGCGGGCTCACAGATACGCAGTATTTT; CDR3: CASSLSGGLTDTQYF; V: TRBV11-3; J: TRBJ2-3; size: -; D: -
DNA: TGTGCCAGCAGTGAAGACCCGGACAGCCAAGTTAATGAGCAGTTCTTC; CDR3: CASSEDPDSQVNEQFF; V: TRBV6-1; J: TRBJ2-1; size: -; D: -
DNA: TGTGCCAGCTCCCGGGACAGTATCTCCTACGAGCAGTACTTC; CDR3: CASSRDSISYEQYF; V: TRBV6-6; J: TRBJ2-7; size: once; D: TRBD1
DNA: TGTGCCAGCAGCAATATTGTCAGCGGGGGGGTCACCGGGGAGCTGTTTTTT; CDR3: CASSNIVSGGVTGELFF; V: TRBV21-1; J: TRBJ2-2; size: -; D: -
DNA: TGTGCCAGCACTAACTGGGGCACTGAAGCTTTCTTT; CDR3: CASTNWGTEAFF; V: TRBV6-1; J: TRBJ1-1; size: once; D: -
DNA: TGCGCCAGCAGCTTCTCCGAGGGGAACCTCCACTTT; CDR3: CASSFSEGNLHF; V: TRBV5-1; J: TRBJ1-6; size: few; D: -
DNA: TGTGCCAGCAGAGTGGGCTATAACTATGGCTACACCTTC; CDR3: CASRVGYNYGYTF; V: TRBV6-1; J: TRBJ1-2; size: -; D: -
DNA: TGTGCCAGCAGTACGGACGGCAGCTATGGCTACACCTTC; CDR3: CASSTDGSYGYTF; V: TRBV6-1; J: TRBJ1-2; size: once; D: -
DNA: TGCGCCAGCAGCTTGGAGGGCAGCTCCTACGAGCAGTACTTC; CDR3: CASSLEGSSYEQYF; V: TRBV5-1; J: TRBJ2-7; size: -; D: -
DNA: TGTGCCAGCAGACAAACGGGGGAGCAGTACTTC; CDR3: CASRQTGEQYF; V: TRBV7-9; J: TRBJ2-7; size: -; D: -
DNA: TGTGCCAGCAGCTTGGAGGTCTCGGGGACTGAAGCTTTCTTT; CDR3: CASSLEVSGTEAFF; V: TRBV5-4; J: TRBJ1-1; size: -; D: -